The clone carrying this TCR beta chain has only one observation. Its antigen is not identified. V was clipped by 1 base and J by 4 bases; unmatched bases: 8. Per the germline V gene, CDR1 is SGHNT and CDR2 is YYREEE (reference sequence). This CDR3 has 16 residues. In the PCR, 60 Vbeta and 13 Jbeta primers were used. The repertoire was sequenced with immunoSEQ multiplex PCR; TCRdb's copy has only in-frame clones and lacks some. The table includes 100,000 or so clones, 70% to 85% detected once. The data are from a study of cytomegalovirus exposure and HLA in healthy donors. Whole-study findings and limits: Associated with HLA alleles at 0.05 false discovery rate in a later analysis were fewer than 20,000 TCR beta sequences.

Sequenced: PBMCs. V and J are TRBV5-4 and TRBJ2-3; TRBD1 agrees at 8 bases. The source of this sequence is a woman younger than 30 in good health and CMV-seronegative. DNA for the CDR3: TGTGCCAGCAGCTTGAACCCAGGGGGCATTTCAGATACGCAGTATTTT. Translating gives CASSLNPGGISDTQYF.